This TCR beta chain was sequenced for a study of T cell repertoires in cytomegalovirus infection. General observations from the study: CMV-specific TCR beta clonotypes restricted by HLA-C were the ones dominating the ex vivo response.

About this clonotype: The antigen is unknown.

TCRdb re-called the reads through MiXCR, storing one row per CDR3 protein. The data contain 830,000 or so distinct CDR3 sequences, approximately 30% of them singletons. Germline assignment: CDR1 DFQATT and CDR2 SNEGSKA (reference sequence). Germline trimming cut 3 bases from V and 3 bases from J; bases unmatched to any gene: 10. The CDR3 is made up of 16 amino acids. The chain has TRBV20-1 and TRBJ2-4, with 8 bases matching TRBD1. This clonotype was sampled from a human donor in good health (CMV status not recorded). Some clones in this sample may be carry-over from other donors' samples. The specimen comprised cultured CD8+ T cells from PBMCs, sampled from culture after CMV antigen stimulation. The CDR3 sequence: CSARTDRGRYKNIQYF. The DNA for the CDR3 is TGCAGTGCTAGGACCGACAGGGGCCGTTACAAAAACATTCAGTACTTC.